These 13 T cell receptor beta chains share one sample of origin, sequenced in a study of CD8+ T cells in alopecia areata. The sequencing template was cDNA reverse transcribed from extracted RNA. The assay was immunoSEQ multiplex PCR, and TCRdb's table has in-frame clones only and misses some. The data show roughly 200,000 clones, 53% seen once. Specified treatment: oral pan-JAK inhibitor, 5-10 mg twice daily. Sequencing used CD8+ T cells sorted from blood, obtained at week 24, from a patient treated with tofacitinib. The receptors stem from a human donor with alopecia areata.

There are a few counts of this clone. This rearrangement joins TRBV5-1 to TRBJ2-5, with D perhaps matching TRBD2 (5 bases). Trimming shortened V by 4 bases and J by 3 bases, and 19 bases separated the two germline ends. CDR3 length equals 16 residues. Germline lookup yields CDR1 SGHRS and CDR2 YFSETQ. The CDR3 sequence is CASSGRASLGEETQYF. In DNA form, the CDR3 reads TGCGCCAGCAGCGGCCGGGCCTCCCTCGGGGAAGAGACCCAGTACTTC.

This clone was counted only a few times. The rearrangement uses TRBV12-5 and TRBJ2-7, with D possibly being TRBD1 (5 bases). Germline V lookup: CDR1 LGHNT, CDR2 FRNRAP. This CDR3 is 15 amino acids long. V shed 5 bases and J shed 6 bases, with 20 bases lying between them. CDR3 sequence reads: CASGKPSGRVIEQYF. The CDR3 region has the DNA TGTGCTAGTGGTAAACCTAGTGGCAGGGTGATCGAGCAGTACTTC.

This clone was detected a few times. The CDR3 protein is CASSPNPQNTEAFF. Written as DNA, the CDR3 is TGTGCCAGCAGCCCAAACCCACAGAACACTGAAGCTTTCTTT. The V call is TRBV13, the J call TRBJ1-1; D is uncertain. Germline CDR1 is PRHDT and CDR2 is FYEKMQ (reference sequence). The germline V and J ends were trimmed by 5 bases and 1 base, with 11 bases remaining between them. The CDR3 extends over 14 amino acids.

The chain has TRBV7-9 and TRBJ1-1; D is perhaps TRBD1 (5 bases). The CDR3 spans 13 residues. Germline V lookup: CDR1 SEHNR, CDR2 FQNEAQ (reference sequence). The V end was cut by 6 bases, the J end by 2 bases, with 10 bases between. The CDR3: CASRSDRNTEAFF. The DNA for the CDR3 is TGTGCCAGCAGATCCGACAGAAACACTGAAGCTTTCTTT. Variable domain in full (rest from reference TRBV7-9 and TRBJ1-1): DTGVSQNPRHKITKRGQNVTFRCDPISEHNRLYWYRQTLGQGPEFLTYFQNEAQLEKSRLLSDRFSAERPKGSFSTLEIQRTEQGDSAMYLCASRSDRNTEAFFGQGTRLTVV.

The CDR3, as DNA: TGTGCCAGCAGCTTGCAGGGGGCAAAGCAGTACTTC. This encodes CASSLQGAKQYF. The rearrangement links TRBV5-6 to TRBJ2-7, with 8 bases identical to TRBD1. V gave up 1 base and J gave up 8 bases; unmatched junction bases: 2. Germline V gene sequence: CDR1 SGHDT, CDR2 YYEEEE. This CDR3 has 12 amino acids.

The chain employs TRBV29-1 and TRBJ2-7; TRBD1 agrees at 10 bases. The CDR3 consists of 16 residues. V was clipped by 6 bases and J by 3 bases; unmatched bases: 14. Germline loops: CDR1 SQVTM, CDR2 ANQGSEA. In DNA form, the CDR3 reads TGCAGCGTATCTCCGTCACCAGGGACAGGGGACTACGAGCAGTACTTC. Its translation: CSVSPSPGTGDYEQYF.

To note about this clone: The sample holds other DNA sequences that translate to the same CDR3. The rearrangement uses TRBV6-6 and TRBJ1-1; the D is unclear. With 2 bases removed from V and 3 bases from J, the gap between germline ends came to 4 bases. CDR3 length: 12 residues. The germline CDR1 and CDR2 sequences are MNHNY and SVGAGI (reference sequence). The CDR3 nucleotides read TGTGCCAGCAGTTACACGGACACTGAAGCTTTCTTT. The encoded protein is CASSYTDTEAFF.

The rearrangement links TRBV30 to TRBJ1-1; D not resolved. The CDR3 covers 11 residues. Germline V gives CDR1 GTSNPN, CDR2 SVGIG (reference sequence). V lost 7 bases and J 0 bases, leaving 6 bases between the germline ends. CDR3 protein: CALALNTEAFF. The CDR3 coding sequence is TGTGCCTTGGCCCTGAACACTGAAGCTTTCTTT.

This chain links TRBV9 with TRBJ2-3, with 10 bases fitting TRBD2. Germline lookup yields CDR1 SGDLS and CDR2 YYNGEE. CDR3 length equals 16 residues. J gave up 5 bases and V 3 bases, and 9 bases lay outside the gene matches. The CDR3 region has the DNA TGTGCCAGCAGCGCTGGGAGCGGGGGGGCAAGAGATACGCAGTATTTT. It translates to CASSAGSGGARDTQYF.

The CDR3: CASVQGVFNEQFF. CDR3 DNA sequence: TGTGCTAGTGTCCAGGGGGTTTTCAATGAGCAGTTCTTC. The rearrangement joins TRBV12-5 to TRBJ2-1; 7 bases are a match to TRBD1. Trimming removed 7 bases from V and 6 bases from J; junction bases left unmatched: 6. Germline-derived CDR1 and CDR2 are LGHNT and FRNRAP. The CDR3 totals 13 residues.

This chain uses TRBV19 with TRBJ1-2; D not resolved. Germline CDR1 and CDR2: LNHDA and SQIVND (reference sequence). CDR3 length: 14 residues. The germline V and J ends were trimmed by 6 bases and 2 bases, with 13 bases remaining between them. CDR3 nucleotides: TGTGCCAGTAGCCCTCCCTCTGGAAACTATGGCTACACCTTC. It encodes CASSPPSGNYGYTF.

CDR3 sequence: CASSLKGLAGEDNEQFF. Here the CDR3 DNA reads TGTGCCAGCAGCTTAAAGGGACTAGCCGGGGAGGACAATGAGCAGTTCTTC. The V gene is TRBV11-2, the J gene TRBJ2-1; 9 nucleotides match TRBD2. V shed 2 bases and J 5 bases; nucleotides not matched to a gene: 10. From germline, CDR1 is SGHAT and CDR2 FQNNGV. The CDR3 is made up of 17 amino acids.

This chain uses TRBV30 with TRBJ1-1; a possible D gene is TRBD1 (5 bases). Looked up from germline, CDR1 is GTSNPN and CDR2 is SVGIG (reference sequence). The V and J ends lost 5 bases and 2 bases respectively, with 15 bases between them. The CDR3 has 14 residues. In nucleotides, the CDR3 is TGTGCCTGGGCCGGGACCCTAACTAACACTGAAGCTTTCTTT. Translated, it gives CAWAGTLTNTEAFF.